The 22 T cell receptor beta chains below were found in one sample sequenced in a study of CD8 T cells in ankylosing spondylitis (dated by TCRdb to 2016 to 2017). The method behind the library was 5' RACE. Sequencing was performed on an Illumina HiSeq 2500. The public sequencing data were trimmed at Q25 with fastp and processed into clonotypes with MiXCR by TCRdb, which kept only in-frame beta chains. Each record represents a unique CDR3 protein, reported with the most common genes and DNA among its rows. Recorded for this sample are around 340,000 distinct CDR3 sequences; roughly 15% of them occurred a single time. Jointly, the top ten make up 0.9% to 1.2% of the sample. Specimen: blood, either unsorted or a sorted T cell fraction (not recorded which). All receptors come from a male donor with ankylosing spondylitis or in good health (not recorded which).

The gene calls are TRBV23-1 and TRBJ2-1; D uncertain. TRBV23-1 is reported as an ORF; its role is uncertain. The CDR3 is 10 amino acids. Trimming left V 5 bases short and J 10 bases short, with 6 bases between. The CDR3 loop is CASSYGEQFF. For the CDR3, the DNA is TGCGCCAGCAGTTACGGAGAGCAGTTCTTC.

This clonotype was found a few times. This chain uses TRBV5-1 with TRBJ1-1; 7 nucleotides agree with TRBD1. CDR3 length: 13 residues. From germline, CDR1 is SGHRS and CDR2 YFSETQ. With 2 bases clipped from V and 6 bases from J, the junction kept 4 bases outside the gene matches. The CDR3, as DNA: TGCGCCAGCAGCTTTCAGGGGGATGCTGAAGCTTTCTTT. Protein product: CASSFQGDAEAFF.

CDR3 nucleotides: TGTGCCAGTAGTATCCCCCCGAGGGCCGGGGGTTGGGGAGATACGCAGTATTTT. It yields the protein CASSIPPRAGGWGDTQYF. The chain employs TRBV19 and TRBJ2-3; tentatively, D is TRBD2 (6 bases). Trimming removed 3 bases from V and 5 bases from J, with 24 bases in between. The CDR3 loop spans 18 amino acids. Germline V gives CDR1 LNHDA, CDR2 SQIVND (reference sequence).

The V and J genes are TRBV15 and TRBJ2-7, with 7 bases fitting TRBD2. Germline trimming cut 2 bases from V and 6 bases from J; bases unmatched to any gene: 10. Germline assignment: CDR1 LNHNV and CDR2 YYDKDF (reference sequence). The CDR3 totals 15 residues. CDR3 sequence reads: CATSRSRGGRSEQYF. The DNA for the CDR3 is TGTGCCACCAGCAGATCCCGCGGGGGAAGATCCGAGCAGTACTTC.

This clonotype turned up a few times. The V and J genes are TRBV6-1 and TRBJ2-1; 10 bases are shared with TRBD2. Germline trimming cut 5 bases from V and 0 bases from J; bases unmatched to any gene: 4. The CDR3 is 16 amino acids. In germline, CDR1 is MNHNS, CDR2 SASEGT. The CDR3 bases are TGTGCCAGCAGTAGGACTAGCGGAAGCTCCTACAATGAGCAGTTCTTC. Its protein product is CASSRTSGSSYNEQFF.

This clonotype was picked up a small number of times. This chain connects TRBV11-2 to TRBJ2-3; D perhaps matches TRBD2 (5 bases). Germline CDR1 SGHAT, CDR2 FQNNGV. This CDR3 is 15 amino acids long. Trimming removed 1 base from V and 7 bases from J, with 15 bases in between. This CDR3 is CASSLVVGSGHTQYF. In DNA, the CDR3 is TGTGCCAGCAGCTTAGTCGTAGGAAGCGGACATACGCAGTATTTT.

A few counts support this clonotype. The chain couples TRBV5-1 to TRBJ2-5; D gene unclear. CDR3 length: 15 amino acids. The V gene's germline CDR1 is SGHRS and CDR2 YFSETQ. Between the trimmed V and J ends, which lost 4 bases and 1 base, there was a span of 14 bases. CDR3 sequence: CASSRSLGLQETQYF. The CDR3 DNA reads TGCGCCAGCAGCCGTTCTCTAGGCCTCCAAGAGACCCAGTACTTC.

This clonotype was counted only a few times. This chain joins TRBV4-1 and TRBJ2-5; 13 nucleotides match TRBD2. The CDR3 extends over 20 amino acids. J was trimmed by 3 bases and V by 4 bases; bases with no gene match: 17. The germline gives CDR1 MGHRA, CDR2 YSYEKL. Written as DNA, the CDR3 is TGCGCCAGCAGCCCGGGACTAGCGGGAACCACACCCCGGGCGAAAGAGACCCAGTACTTC. Translating gives CASSPGLAGTTPRAKETQYF.

The chain is built from TRBV30 and TRBJ1-2; weak D call: TRBD1 (5 bases). With 2 bases removed from V and 5 bases from J, the gap between germline ends came to 9 bases. The CDR3 sequence is 12 residues long. Germline-derived CDR1 and CDR2 are GTSNPN and SVGIG (reference sequence). The CDR3 region is CAWSSGSYGYTF. CDR3 DNA: TGTGCCTGGAGTTCAGGGTCTTATGGCTACACCTTC.

The V call is TRBV25-1, the J call TRBJ2-7; possibly TRBD1 for D (5 bases). CDR1 and CDR2 (germline): MGHDK, SYGVNS. This CDR3 has 14 residues. Trimming cost V 7 bases and J 2 bases, with 15 bases left between them. CDR3 in DNA: TGTGCCAGCACCCAGGGCACGGGCCCCTACGAGCAGTACTTC. Translated, it gives CASTQGTGPYEQYF.

This clonotype was seen more than once but under ten times. V usage is TRBV3-1 and J usage is TRBJ1-2; D remains unclear. Germline assignment: CDR1 LGHDT and CDR2 YNNKEL (reference sequence). The CDR3 totals 12 residues. V gave up 1 base and J gave up 8 bases, with 8 bases separating them. The CDR3 sequence is CASSQGPEGYTF. In nucleotides, the CDR3 is TGTGCCAGCAGCCAAGGCCCAGAAGGCTACACCTTC.

The chain's CDR3 is CASRANGGRAYNEQFF. CDR3 nucleotides: TGTGCCAGTCGAGCAAACGGCGGGAGGGCTTACAATGAGCAGTTCTTC. The rearrangement joins TRBV11-2 to TRBJ2-1, with 9 nucleotides matching TRBD2. This CDR3 has 16 amino acids. Per germline, CDR1 SGHAT and CDR2 FQNNGV. J was trimmed by 4 bases and V by 9 bases; bases with no gene match: 13.

There are a few counts of this clonotype. The genes are TRBV5-6 and TRBJ2-5; tentative D call: TRBD1 (6 bases). V was clipped by 3 bases and J by 4 bases, with 16 bases between them. CDR3 size: 15 residues. Germline V lookup: CDR1 SGHDT, CDR2 YYEEEE. Written as DNA, the CDR3 is TGTGCCAGCAGCTACACTACAGGGTTGGGAGAGACCCAGTACTTC. Translating it yields CASSYTTGLGETQYF.

This clonotype was counted a few times. This chain connects TRBV6-6 to TRBJ1-2; the match to TRBD1 covers 8 bases. V lost 6 bases and J lost 8; bases outside the gene matches: 8. The CDR3 covers 13 residues. Germline V gene lookup returns CDR1 MNHNY and CDR2 SVGAGI (reference sequence). The CDR3 spells CASSPQGVGGYTF. The DNA for the CDR3 is TGTGCCAGCAGCCCACAGGGGGTAGGGGGCTACACCTTC.

This clonotype was counted ten times or more. The chain couples TRBV10-3 to TRBJ2-5; D perhaps matches TRBD1 (5 bases). CDR1 is ENHRY, CDR2 SYGVKD, per germline. Trimming took 4 bases from V and 1 from J, leaving 13 bases between them. This CDR3 region has 15 residues. CDR3 DNA sequence: TGTGCCATCAGTGGGCAGGGTGGATTCCAAGAGACCCAGTACTTC. It yields the protein CAISGQGGFQETQYF.

This clonotype showed up just a few times. The CDR3 DNA is TGTGCCAGCACCCTGACAGGGTCGGGTGAAAAACTGTTTTTT. Translated: CASTLTGSGEKLFF. The chain couples TRBV2 to TRBJ1-4, with 7 bases identical to TRBD1. V shed 7 bases, J shed 7 bases, and the junction held 9 bases outside the gene matches. This CDR3 has 14 amino acids. Looked up from germline, CDR1 is SNHLY and CDR2 is FYNNEI.

This sequence joins TRBV6-1 and TRBJ2-7; D call uncertain. The CDR3 extends over 11 amino acids. The ends were cut back, 3 bases at V and 3 bases at J, with 3 bases in the middle. The germline CDR1 and CDR2 sequences are MNHNS and SASEGT. In DNA form, the CDR3 reads TGTGCCAGCAGTGACGGCTACGAGCAGTACTTC. It specifies CASSDGYEQYF.

The chain uses TRBV5-5 and TRBJ2-3; no clear D gene. Looked up from germline, CDR1 is SGHKS and CDR2 is YYEKEE (reference sequence). Deletions cut 2 bases from V and 2 bases from J, with 9 bases between. The CDR3 sequence is 14 residues long. DNA for the CDR3: TGTGCCAGCAGCTTTGTTCTCCTCACAGATACGCAGTATTTT. Translated, it gives CASSFVLLTDTQYF.

The genes are TRBV5-6 and TRBJ2-3; 7 nucleotides agree with TRBD2. The CDR3 covers 14 residues. In germline, CDR1 is SGHDT, CDR2 YYEEEE. The V and J ends lost 4 bases and 6 bases, in that order; junction bases with no gene match: 8. The CDR3 region has the DNA TGTGCCAGCAGCCCGGGGCTAGCGGACGATACGCAGTATTTT. It codes for CASSPGLADDTQYF.

Only a few counts were recorded for this clonotype. This chain links TRBV10-3 with TRBJ2-1, with TRBD2 identical over 7 bases. The CDR3 covers 11 residues. The V gene's germline CDR1 is ENHRY and CDR2 SYGVKD. Trimming took 6 bases from V and 9 from J; bases not matched to a gene: 2. The CDR3 here is CAIRTSLEQFF. In nucleotides, the CDR3 is TGTGCCATCAGGACTAGCCTTGAGCAGTTCTTC.

Only a few counts were recorded for this clonotype. The CDR3 sequence: CASSIGRHTSYEQYF. The CDR3 DNA is TGTGCCAGCAGCATTGGCAGGCACACCTCCTACGAGCAGTACTTC. The chain joins TRBV11-2 to TRBJ2-7; the D is unclear. The germline V gene encodes CDR1 SGHAT and CDR2 FQNNGV. V was pared by 5 bases and J by 0 bases, with 14 bases between. The CDR3 has 15 amino acids.

This clonotype was observed a handful of times. The rearrangement uses TRBV20-1 and TRBJ2-1; the match to TRBD1 covers 10 bases. The CDR3 totals 12 residues. The germline CDR1 and CDR2 sequences are DFQATT and SNEGSKA (reference sequence). CDR3 protein: CGLKTGGYEQFF. The CDR3 DNA sequence: TGCGGGCTAAAGACAGGGGGCTATGAGCAGTTCTTC.